The 9 T cell receptor beta chains given below trace back to one sample, sequenced in a study of T-cell reconstitution after alpha-beta-depleted transplantation in children. TCRbeta library construction was performed incorporating unique molecular identifiers. One entry per CDR3 protein, called by TCRdb with MiXCR from the PCR reads. The sample has just under 250,000 distinct CDR3 sequences; over 20% are singletons. Material: PBMCs, obtained before TCRalphabeta/CD19-depleted stem cell transplant. All receptors come from a girl aged 2 to 9 with Fanconi anemia, due to receive a stem cell transplant.

The CDR3 bases are TGTGCCAGCAGCTTATCTCCCTCACCCATATACAATGAGCAGTTCTTC. Its translation is CASSLSPSPIYNEQFF. The gene calls are TRBV7-3 and TRBJ2-1; D is unclear. The CDR3 extends over 16 amino acids. The germline V gene encodes CDR1 SGHTA and CDR2 FQGTGA. V lost 2 bases, J lost 4 bases, and 15 bases lay in between.

In its sample, this clonotype was seen many times. The V call is TRBV12-3 or TRBV12-4, the J call TRBJ2-3; D not resolved. The CDR3 has 12 residues. The ends were cut back, 5 bases at V and 5 bases at J, with 8 bases in the middle. CDR3 protein: CASSTSGDTQYF. The CDR3 DNA follows: TGTGCCAGCAGTACCTCCGGAGATACGCAGTATTTT.

The rearrangement joins TRBV6-1 to TRBJ1-1, with D unresolved. The CDR3 has 13 amino acids. Trimming took 1 base from V and 1 from J, leaving 4 bases between them. CDR1 MNHNS and CDR2 SASEGT come from the germline V gene. CDR3 coding DNA: TGTGCCAGCAGTGAAGAGGGGAACACTGAAGCTTTCTTT. It translates to CASSEEGNTEAFF.

Only a few counts were recorded for this clonotype. This chain joins TRBV4-2 and TRBJ2-7; D is possibly TRBD2 (7 bases). Germline-derived CDR1 and CDR2 are LGHNA and YNFKEQ. The CDR3 consists of 16 residues. The V gene lost 0 bases and the J gene lost 0 bases, with 12 bases spanning the gap. The CDR3 bases are TGTGCCAGCAGCCAAGAAGGGGGGGGCACCTCCTACGAGCAGTACTTC. Amino acid sequence: CASSQEGGGTSYEQYF.

The gene calls are TRBV25-1 and TRBJ1-1, with D perhaps matching TRBD1 (6 bases). Trimming stripped 3 bases from V and 7 bases from J, with 15 bases between. Germline CDR1 and CDR2: MGHDK and SYGVNS. CDR3 size: 14 residues. This CDR3 reads CASSEGHRALEAFF. The CDR3, as DNA: TGTGCCAGCAGTGAGGGACACCGGGCCCTTGAAGCTTTCTTT.

The chain employs TRBV7-6 and TRBJ2-1; 11 nucleotides match TRBD2. The V segment lost 1 base and the J segment 4 bases; nucleotides outside the gene matches: 15. The germline CDR1 and CDR2 sequences are SGHVS and FNYEAQ. The CDR3 length is 20 residues. The DNA of the CDR3 is TGTGCCAGCAGCTTAGACCCCACACCATTAGCGGGAGGGATTTACAATGAGCAGTTCTTC. The encoded protein is CASSLDPTPLAGGIYNEQFF.

The sample holds many counts of this clonotype. The chain links TRBV29-1 to TRBJ2-6; D uncertain. Trimming stripped 6 bases from V and 5 bases from J, with 11 bases between. The CDR3 has 13 amino acids. CDR1 and CDR2 (germline): SQVTM, ANQGSEA. CDR3 sequence (DNA): TGCAGCGTAAGCATAGGTAGGGCCAACGTCCTGACTTTC. It encodes CSVSIGRANVLTF.

The chain couples TRBV6-2 or TRBV6-3 to TRBJ2-4; TRBD2 agrees at 11 bases. Trimming at V came to 3 bases and at J to 8 bases, leaving 21 bases not matched to a gene. Germline V gene lookup returns CDR1 MNHEY and CDR2 SVGEGT. The CDR3 loop spans 20 amino acids. The CDR3 DNA reads as TGTGCCAGCAGTTATGGCCTCAAGGGTAGCGGGGGGGCCTCTTCTTACATTCAGTACTTC. It encodes CASSYGLKGSGGASSYIQYF.

This chain connects TRBV2 to TRBJ2-3; D is unresolved. Germline CDR1 reads SNHLY; CDR2 reads FYNNEI. The CDR3 spans 13 residues. The V end lost 3 bases, the J end lost 6 bases, and 10 bases lay between the germline ends. The CDR3 coding sequence is TGTGCCAGCAGTGAGGAACTGCGGGATACGCAGTATTTT. It specifies CASSEELRDTQYF.